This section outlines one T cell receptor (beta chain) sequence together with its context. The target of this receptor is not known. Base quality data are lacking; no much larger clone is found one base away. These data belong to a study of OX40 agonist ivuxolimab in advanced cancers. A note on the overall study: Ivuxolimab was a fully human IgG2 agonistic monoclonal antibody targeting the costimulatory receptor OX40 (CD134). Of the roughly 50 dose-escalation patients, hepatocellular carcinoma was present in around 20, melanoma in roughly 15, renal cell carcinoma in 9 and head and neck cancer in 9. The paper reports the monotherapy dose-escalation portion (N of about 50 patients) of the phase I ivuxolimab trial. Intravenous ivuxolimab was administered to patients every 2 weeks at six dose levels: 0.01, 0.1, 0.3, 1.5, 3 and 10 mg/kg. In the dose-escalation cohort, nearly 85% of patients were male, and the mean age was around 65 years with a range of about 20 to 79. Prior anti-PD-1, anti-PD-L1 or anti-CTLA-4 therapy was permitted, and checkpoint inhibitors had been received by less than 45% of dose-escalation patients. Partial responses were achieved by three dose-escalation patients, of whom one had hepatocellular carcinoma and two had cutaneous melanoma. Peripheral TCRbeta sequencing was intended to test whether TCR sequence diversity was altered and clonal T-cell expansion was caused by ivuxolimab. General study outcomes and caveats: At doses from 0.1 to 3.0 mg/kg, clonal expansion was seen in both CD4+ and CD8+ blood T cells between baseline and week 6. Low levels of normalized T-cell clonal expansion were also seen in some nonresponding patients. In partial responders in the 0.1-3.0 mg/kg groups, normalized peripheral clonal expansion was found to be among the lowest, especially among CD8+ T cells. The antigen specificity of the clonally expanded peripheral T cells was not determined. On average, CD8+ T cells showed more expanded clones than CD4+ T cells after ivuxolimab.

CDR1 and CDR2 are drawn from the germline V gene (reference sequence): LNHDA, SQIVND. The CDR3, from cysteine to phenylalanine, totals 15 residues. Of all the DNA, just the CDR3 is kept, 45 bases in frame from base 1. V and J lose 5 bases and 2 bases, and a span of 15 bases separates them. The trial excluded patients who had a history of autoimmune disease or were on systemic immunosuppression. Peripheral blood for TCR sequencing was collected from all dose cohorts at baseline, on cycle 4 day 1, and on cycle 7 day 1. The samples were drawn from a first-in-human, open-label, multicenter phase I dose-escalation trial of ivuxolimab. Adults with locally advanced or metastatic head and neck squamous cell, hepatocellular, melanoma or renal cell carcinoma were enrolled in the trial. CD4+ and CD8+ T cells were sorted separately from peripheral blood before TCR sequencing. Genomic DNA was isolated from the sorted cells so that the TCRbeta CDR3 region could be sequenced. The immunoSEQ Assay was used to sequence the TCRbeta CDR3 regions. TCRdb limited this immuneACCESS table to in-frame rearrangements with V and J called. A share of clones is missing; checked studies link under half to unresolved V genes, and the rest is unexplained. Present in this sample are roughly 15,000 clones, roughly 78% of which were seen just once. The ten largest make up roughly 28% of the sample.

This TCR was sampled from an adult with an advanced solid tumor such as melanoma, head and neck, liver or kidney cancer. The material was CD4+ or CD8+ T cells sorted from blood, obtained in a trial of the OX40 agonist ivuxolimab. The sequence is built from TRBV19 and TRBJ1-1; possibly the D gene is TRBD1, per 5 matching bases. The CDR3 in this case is CASSPTRGFNTEAFF. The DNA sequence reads TGTGCCAGTAGTCCCACGCGGGGGTTCAACACTGAAGCTTTCTTT.